This T cell receptor (beta chain) stems from a study of blood T cells in healthy people across ages. Regarding the study as a whole: Higher diversity, along with more naive CD4+ cells, distinguished long-lived donors from aged donors.

Using a J-beta primer mix together with a sample-barcoded 5' primer, a second PCR was run for roughly 6 to 11 cycles. MiXCR, applied by TCRdb to the 5' RACE reads, yields one record per CDR3 protein. The sample carries about 800,000 distinct CDR3 sequences, 20% to 25% recorded once. This clonotype showed up just a few times. Antigen specificity is unknown. CDR3 length equals 15 residues. V shed 5 bases and J 2 bases; nucleotides not matched to a gene: 7. These data also featured in a second study, about T cells of mothers and their children.

The chain employs TRBV12-3 or TRBV12-4 and TRBJ2-5, with 8 bases aligning to TRBD2. This sequence originates from a boy aged 10-17 years in good health. The material sequenced was blood. DNA of the CDR3: TGTGCCAGCAGTCAAGGGGGACTAGGTCAAGAGACCCAGTACTTC. Protein: CASSQGGLGQETQYF.